The source of this TCR beta chain is a study of T cell responses to AZD1222 COVID-19 vaccine. Repertoires were generated with immunoSEQ multiplex PCR, while TCRdb's copy carries only in-frame clones and drops some. The sample yields roughly 180,000 clones, about 90% seen once. Study-wide findings and caveats: Donors were largely white British and mainly female; clonal diversity was possibly underestimated. Every sample of the repertoires postdated the peak T cell response.

Germline V gene data show CDR1 as MNHEY and CDR2 as SVGAGI. The CDR3 is 14 amino acids. J gave up 1 base and V 7 bases, and 2 bases lay outside the gene matches. Notes on this clone: Its cognate antigen is unknown.

The sample here was peripheral blood, taken 28 days after the second AZD1222 dose. J is TRBJ1-4 and V is TRBV6-5; 8 bases line up with TRBD1. The sequence derives from an adult who received the AZD1222 COVID-19 vaccine. CDR3 DNA: TGTGCCAGCATGGACAGGGTAACTAATGAAAAACTGTTTTTT. This codes for CASMDRVTNEKLFF.